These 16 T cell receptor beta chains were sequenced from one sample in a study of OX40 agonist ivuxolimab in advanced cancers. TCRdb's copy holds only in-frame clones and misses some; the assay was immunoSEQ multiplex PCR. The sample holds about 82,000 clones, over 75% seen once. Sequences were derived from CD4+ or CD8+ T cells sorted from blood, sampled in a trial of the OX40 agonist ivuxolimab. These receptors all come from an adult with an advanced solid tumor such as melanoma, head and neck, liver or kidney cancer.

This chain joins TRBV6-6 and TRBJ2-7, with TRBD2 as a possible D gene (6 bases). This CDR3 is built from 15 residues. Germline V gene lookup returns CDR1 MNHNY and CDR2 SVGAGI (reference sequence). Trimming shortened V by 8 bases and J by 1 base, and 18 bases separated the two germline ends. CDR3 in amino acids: CASHPPGSHSYEQYF. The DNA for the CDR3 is TGTGCCAGCCATCCCCCCGGGAGTCATTCCTACGAGCAGTACTTC.

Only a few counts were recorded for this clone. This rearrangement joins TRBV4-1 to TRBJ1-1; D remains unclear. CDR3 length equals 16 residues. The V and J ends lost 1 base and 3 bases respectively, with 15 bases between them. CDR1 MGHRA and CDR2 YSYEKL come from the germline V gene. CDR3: CASSQATTASYTEAFF. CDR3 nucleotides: TGCGCCAGCAGCCAAGCAACCACAGCCTCTTACACTGAAGCTTTCTTT.

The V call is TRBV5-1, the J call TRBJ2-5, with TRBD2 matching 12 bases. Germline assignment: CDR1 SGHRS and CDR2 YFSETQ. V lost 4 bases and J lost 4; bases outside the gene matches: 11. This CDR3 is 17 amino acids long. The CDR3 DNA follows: TGCGCCAGCAGCACGTGGACTAGCGGGAAAGGTCTAGAGACCCAGTACTTC. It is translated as CASSTWTSGKGLETQYF. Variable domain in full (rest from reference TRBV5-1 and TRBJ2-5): KAGVTQTPRYLIKTRGQQVTLSCSPISGHRSVSWYQQTPGQGLQFLFEYFSETQRNKGNFPGRFSGRQFSNSRSEMNVSTLELGDSALYLCASSTWTSGKGLETQYFGPGTRLLVL.

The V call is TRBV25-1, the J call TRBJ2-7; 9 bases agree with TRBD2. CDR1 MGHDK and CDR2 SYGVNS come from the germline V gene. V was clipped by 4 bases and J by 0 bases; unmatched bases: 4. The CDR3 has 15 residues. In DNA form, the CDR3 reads TGTGCCAGCAGTGCCGGACTAGCGTACTCCTACGAGCAGTACTTC. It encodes CASSAGLAYSYEQYF.

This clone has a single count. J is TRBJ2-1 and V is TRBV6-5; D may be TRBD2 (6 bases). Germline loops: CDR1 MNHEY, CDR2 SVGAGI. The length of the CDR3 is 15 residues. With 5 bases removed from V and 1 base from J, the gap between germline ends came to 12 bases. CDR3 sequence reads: CASSASEGSYNEQFF. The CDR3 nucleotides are TGTGCCAGCAGTGCTAGCGAGGGGTCCTACAATGAGCAGTTCTTC.

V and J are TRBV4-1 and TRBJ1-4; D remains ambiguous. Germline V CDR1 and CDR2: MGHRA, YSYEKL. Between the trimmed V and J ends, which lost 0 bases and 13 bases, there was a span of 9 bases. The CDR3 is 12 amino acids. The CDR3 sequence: CASSQESGTLFF. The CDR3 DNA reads TGCGCCAGCAGCCAAGAATCAGGCACACTGTTTTTT.

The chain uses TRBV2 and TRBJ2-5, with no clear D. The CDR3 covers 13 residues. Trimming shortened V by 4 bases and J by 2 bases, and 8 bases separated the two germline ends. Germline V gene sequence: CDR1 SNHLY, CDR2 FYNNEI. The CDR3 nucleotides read TGTGCCAGCAGTGTTTCTGGACAAGAGACCCAGTACTTC. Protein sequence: CASSVSGQETQYF.

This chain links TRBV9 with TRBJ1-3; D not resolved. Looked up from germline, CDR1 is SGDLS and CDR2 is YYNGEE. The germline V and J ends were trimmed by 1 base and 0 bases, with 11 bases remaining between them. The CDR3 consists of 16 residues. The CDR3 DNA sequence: TGTGCCAGCAGCGTATTCCAATCCTGCTCTGGAAACACCATATATTTT. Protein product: CASSVFQSCSGNTIYF.

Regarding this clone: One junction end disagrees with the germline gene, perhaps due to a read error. CDR3 coding DNA: TGTGCCAGCAGTTTGGACTTGGGGGTGTCCTACGAGCAGTACTTC. The encoded protein is CASSLDLGVSYEQYF. This chain connects TRBV5-6 to TRBJ2-7; D could derive from TRBD1 or TRBD2 (5 bases each). Germline CDR1 is SGHDT and CDR2 is YYEEEE. This CDR3 contains 15 residues.

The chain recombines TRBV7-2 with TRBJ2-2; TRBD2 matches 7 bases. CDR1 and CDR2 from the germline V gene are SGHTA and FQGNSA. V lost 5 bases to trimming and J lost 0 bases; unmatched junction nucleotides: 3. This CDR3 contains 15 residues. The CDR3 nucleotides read TGTGCCAGCAGCCCAAGCGGGGCGAACACCGGGGAGCTGTTTTTT. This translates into CASSPSGANTGELFF. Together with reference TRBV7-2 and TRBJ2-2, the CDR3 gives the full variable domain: GAGVSQSPSNKVTEKGKDVELRCDPISGHTALYWYRQSLGQGLEFLIYFQGNSAPDKSGLPSDRFSAERTGGSVSTLTIQRTQQEDSAVYLCASSPSGANTGELFFGEGSRLTVL.

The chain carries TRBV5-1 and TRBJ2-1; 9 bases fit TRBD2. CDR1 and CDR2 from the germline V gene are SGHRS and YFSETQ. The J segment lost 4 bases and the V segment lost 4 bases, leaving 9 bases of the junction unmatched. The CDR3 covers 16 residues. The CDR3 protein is CASSVMTSGTYNEQFF. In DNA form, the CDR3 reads TGCGCCAGCAGCGTGATGACTAGCGGAACTTACAATGAGCAGTTCTTC.

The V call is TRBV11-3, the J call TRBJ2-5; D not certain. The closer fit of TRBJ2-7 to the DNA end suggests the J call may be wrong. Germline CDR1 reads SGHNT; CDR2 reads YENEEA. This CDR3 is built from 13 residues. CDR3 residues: CASSLRTAYEQYF. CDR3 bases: TGTGCCAGCAGCTTACGAACGGCCTACGAGCAGTACTTC.

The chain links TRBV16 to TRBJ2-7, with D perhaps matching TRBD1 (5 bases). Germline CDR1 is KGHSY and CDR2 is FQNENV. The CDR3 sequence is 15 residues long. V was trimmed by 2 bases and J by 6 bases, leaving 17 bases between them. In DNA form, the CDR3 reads TGTGCCAGCAGCCAAAATTCCCCAGGGAATGGCGAGCAGTACTTC. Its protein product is CASSQNSPGNGEQYF.

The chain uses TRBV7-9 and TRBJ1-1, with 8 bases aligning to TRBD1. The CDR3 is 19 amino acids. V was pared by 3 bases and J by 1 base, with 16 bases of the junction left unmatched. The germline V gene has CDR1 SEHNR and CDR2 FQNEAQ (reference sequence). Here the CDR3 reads CASSFPTRTGRLWNTEAFF. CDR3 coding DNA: TGTGCCAGCAGCTTCCCAACCAGGACAGGGAGGCTGTGGAACACTGAAGCTTTCTTT.

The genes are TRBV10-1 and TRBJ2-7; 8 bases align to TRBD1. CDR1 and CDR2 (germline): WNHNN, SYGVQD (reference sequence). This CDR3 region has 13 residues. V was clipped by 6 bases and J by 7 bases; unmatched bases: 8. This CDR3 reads CASRDGQGGEQYF. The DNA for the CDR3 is TGCGCCAGCAGAGACGGACAGGGCGGGGAGCAGTACTTC.

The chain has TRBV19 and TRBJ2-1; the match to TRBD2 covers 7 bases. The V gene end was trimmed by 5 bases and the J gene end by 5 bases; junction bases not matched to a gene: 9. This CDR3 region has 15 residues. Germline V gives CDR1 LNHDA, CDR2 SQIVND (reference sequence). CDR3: CASSPMGGGNNEQFF. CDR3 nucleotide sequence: TGTGCCAGTAGTCCCATGGGGGGGGGAAACAATGAGCAGTTCTTC.